This TCR beta chain originates from a study of control samples from healthy donors and cancer patients. The length of the CDR3 is 13 residues. Deletions cut 2 bases from V and 11 bases from J, with 15 bases between. Germline V CDR1 and CDR2: MDHEN, SYDVKM. Using immunoSEQ multiplex PCR, the repertoire was profiled, and TCRdb retains in-frame clones only, with some absent. Here the sample spans 150,000 or so clones, around 92% being singletons. Specimen: blood. This clonotype was sampled from a woman aged 45-60 years in good health. The chain is built from TRBV28 and TRBJ1-1; D uncertain. CDR3: CASSLQALREAFF. The CDR3 region has the DNA TGTGCCAGCAGTTTACAAGCTCTGAGGGAGGCTTTCTTT.